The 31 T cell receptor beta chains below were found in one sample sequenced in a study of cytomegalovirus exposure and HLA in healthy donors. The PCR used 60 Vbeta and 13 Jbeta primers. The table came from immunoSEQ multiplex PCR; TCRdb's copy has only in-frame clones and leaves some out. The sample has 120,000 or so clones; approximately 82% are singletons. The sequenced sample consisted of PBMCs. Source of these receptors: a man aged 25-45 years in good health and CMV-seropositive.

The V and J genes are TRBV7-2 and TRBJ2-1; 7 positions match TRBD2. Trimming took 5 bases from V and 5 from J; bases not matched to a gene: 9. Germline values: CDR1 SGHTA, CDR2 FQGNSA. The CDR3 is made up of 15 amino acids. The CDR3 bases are TGTGCCAGCAGCGCCCGGGGGGAGCTCCACAATGAGCAGTTCTTC. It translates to CASSARGELHNEQFF.

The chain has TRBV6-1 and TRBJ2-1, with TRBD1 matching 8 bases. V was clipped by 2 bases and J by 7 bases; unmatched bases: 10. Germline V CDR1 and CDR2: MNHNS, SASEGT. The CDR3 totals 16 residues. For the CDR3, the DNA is TGTGCCAGCAGTGAAAGTTCAGGGGGCTGGATGAATGAGCAGTTCTTC. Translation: CASSESSGGWMNEQFF.

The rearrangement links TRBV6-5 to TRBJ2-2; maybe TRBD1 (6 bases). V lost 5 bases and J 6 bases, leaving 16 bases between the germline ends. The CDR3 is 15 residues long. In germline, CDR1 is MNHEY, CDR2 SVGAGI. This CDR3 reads CASSPGDGVSGELFF. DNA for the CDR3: TGTGCCAGCAGTCCAGGGGATGGAGTGTCCGGGGAGCTGTTTTTT.

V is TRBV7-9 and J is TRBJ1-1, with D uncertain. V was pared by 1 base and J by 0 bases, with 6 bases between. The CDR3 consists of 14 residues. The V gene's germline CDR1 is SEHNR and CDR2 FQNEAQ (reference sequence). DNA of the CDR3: TGTGCCAGCAGCTTAGGGCAGGTGAACACTGAAGCTTTCTTT. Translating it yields CASSLGQVNTEAFF.

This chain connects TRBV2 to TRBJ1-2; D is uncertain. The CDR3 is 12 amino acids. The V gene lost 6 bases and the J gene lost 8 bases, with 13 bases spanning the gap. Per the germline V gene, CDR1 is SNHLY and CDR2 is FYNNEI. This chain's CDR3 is CASSLNLGGYTF. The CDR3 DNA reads TGTGCCAGCAGCCTGAATCTCGGGGGCTACACCTTC.

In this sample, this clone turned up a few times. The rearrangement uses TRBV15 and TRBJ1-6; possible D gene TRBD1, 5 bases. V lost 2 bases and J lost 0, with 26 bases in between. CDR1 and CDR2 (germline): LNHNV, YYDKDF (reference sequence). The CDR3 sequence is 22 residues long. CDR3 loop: CATSRYPGRGPTQSSYNSPLHF. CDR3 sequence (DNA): TGTGCCACCAGCAGATACCCGGGGAGGGGCCCAACTCAGAGCTCCTATAATTCACCCCTCCACTTT. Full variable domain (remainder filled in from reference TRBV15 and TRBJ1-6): DAMVIQNPRYQVTQFGKPVTLSCSQTLNHNVMYWYQQKSSQAPKLLFHYYDKDFNNEADTPDNFQSRRPNTSFCFLDIRSPGLGDTAMYLCATSRYPGRGPTQSSYNSPLHFGNGTRLTVT.

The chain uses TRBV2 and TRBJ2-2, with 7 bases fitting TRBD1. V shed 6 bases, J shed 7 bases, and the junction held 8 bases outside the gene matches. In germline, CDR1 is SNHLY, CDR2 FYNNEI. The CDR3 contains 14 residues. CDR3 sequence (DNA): TGTGCCAGCAGAGGGGACAGTAAATACGGGGAGCTGTTTTTT. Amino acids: CASRGDSKYGELFF. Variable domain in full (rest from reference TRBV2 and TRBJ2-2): EPEVTQTPSHQVTQMGQEVILRCVPISNHLYFYWYRQILGQKVEFLVSFYNNEISEKSEIFDDQFSVERPDGSNFTLKIRSTKLEDSAMYFCASRGDSKYGELFFGEGSRLTVL.

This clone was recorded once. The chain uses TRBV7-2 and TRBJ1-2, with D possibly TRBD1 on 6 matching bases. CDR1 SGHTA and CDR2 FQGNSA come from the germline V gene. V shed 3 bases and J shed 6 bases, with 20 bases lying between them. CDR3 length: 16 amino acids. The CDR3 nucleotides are TGTGCCAGCAGCTTTTTAAGTGGGGGCCCGAGGGATGGCTACACCTTC. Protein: CASSFLSGGPRDGYTF.

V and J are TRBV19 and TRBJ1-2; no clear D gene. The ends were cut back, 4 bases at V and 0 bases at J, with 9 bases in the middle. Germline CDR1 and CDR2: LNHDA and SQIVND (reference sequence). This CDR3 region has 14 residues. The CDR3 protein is CASSTTPSNYGYTF. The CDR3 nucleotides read TGTGCCAGTAGTACGACACCCTCTAACTATGGCTACACCTTC.

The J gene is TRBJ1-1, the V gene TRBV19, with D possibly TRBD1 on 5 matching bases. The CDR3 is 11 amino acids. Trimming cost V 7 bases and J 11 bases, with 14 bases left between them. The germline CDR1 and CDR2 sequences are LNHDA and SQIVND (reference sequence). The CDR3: CASTTPGGAFF. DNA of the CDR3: TGTGCCAGTACCACCCCTGGGGGGGCTTTCTTT.

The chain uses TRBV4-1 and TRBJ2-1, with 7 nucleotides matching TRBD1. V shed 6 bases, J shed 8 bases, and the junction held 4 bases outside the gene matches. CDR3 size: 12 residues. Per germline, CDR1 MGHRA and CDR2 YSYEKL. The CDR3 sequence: CASSSRGYEQFF. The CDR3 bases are TGCGCCAGCAGTAGCAGGGGGTATGAGCAGTTCTTC.

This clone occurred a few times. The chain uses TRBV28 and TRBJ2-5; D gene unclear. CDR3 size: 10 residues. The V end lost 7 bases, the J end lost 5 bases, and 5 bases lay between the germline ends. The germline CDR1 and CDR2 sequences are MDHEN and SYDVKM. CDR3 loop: CASTGETQYF. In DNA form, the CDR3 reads TGTGCCAGCACCGGGGAGACCCAGTACTTC. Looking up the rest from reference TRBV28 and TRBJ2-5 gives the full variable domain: DVKVTQSSRYLVKRTGEKVFLECVQDMDHENMFWYRQDPGLGLRLIYFSYDVKMKEKGDIPEGYSVSREKKERFSLILESASTNQTSMYLCASTGETQYFGPGTRLLVL.

The CDR3 DNA is TGTGCCAGCAGCTCCCTTAGTGAAGCTTTCTTT. Protein: CASSSLSEAFF. The chain combines TRBV7-9 with TRBJ1-1; D call uncertain. The V gene lost 4 bases and the J gene lost 7 bases, with 7 bases spanning the gap. Germline V gives CDR1 SEHNR, CDR2 FQNEAQ (reference sequence). This CDR3 is 11 amino acids long.

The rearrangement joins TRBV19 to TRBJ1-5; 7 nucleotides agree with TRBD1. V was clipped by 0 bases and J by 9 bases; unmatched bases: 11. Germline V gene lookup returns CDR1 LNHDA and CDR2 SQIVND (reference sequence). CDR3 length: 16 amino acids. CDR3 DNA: TGTGCCAGTAGTATAGATCGGCAGGGGGTGTCGGGGCCCCAGCATTTT. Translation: CASSIDRQGVSGPQHF.

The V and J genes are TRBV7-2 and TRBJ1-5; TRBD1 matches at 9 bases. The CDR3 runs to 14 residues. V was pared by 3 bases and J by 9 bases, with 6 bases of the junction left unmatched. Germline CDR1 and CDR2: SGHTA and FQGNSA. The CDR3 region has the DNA TGTGCCAGCAGCTTGGGGGACAGGGTTGGGCCCCAGCATTTT. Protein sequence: CASSLGDRVGPQHF.

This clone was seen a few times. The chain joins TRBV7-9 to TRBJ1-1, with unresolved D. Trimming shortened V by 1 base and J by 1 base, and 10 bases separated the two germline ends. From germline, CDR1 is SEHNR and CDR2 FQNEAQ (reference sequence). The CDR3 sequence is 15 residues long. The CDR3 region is CASSLVGGQNTEAFF. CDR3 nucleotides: TGTGCCAGCAGCTTAGTTGGTGGGCAGAACACTGAAGCTTTCTTT.

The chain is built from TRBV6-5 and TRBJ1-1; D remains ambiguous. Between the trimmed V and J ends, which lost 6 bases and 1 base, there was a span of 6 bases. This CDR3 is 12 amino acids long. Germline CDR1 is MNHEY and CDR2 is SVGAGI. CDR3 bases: TGTGCCAGCAGCGCAGGGAACACTGAAGCTTTCTTT. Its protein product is CASSAGNTEAFF.

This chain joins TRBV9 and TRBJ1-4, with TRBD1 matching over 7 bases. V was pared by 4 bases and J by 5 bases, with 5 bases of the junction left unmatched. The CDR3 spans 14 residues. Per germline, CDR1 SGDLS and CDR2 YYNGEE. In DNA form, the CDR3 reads TGTGCCAGCAGCAAGGGACAGCCAAATGAAAAACTGTTTTTT. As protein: CASSKGQPNEKLFF.

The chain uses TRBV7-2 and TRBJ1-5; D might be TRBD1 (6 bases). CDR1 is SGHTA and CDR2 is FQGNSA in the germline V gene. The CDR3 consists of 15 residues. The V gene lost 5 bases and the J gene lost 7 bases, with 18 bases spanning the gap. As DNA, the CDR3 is TGTGCCAGCAGCGTATGGGGCGGGGGGCTGCAGCCCCAGCATTTT. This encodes CASSVWGGGLQPQHF.

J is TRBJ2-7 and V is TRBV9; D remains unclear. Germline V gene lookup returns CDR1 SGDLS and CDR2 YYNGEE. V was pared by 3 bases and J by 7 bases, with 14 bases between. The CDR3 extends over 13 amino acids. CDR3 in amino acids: CASSANEGGEQYF. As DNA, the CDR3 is TGTGCCAGCAGCGCCAATGAAGGCGGAGAGCAGTACTTC.

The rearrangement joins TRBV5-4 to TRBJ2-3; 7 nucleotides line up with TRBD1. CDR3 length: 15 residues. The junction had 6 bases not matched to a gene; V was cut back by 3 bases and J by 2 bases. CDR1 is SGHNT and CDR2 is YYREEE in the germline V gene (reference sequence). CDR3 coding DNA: TGTGCCAGCAGCTCCGGACAGGAGAACACAGATACGCAGTATTTT. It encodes CASSSGQENTDTQYF. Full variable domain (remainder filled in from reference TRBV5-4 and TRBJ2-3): ETGVTQSPTHLIKTRGQQVTLRCSSQSGHNTVSWYQQALGQGPQFIFQYYREEENGRGNFPPRFSGLQFPNYSSELNVNALELDDSALYLCASSSGQENTDTQYFGPGTRLTVL.

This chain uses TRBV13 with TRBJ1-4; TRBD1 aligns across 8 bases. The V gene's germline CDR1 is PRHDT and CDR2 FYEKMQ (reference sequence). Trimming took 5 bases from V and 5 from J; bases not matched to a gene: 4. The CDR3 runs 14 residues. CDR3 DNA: TGTGCCAGCAGCCCCAGGGGGCACAATGAAAAACTGTTTTTT. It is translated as CASSPRGHNEKLFF.

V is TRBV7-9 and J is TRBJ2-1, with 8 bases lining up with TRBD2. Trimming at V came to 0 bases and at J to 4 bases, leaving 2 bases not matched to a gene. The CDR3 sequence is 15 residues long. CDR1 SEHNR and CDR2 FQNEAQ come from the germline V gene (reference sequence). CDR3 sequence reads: CASSLALAEYNEQFF. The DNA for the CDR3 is TGTGCCAGCAGCTTAGCACTAGCGGAGTACAATGAGCAGTTCTTC.

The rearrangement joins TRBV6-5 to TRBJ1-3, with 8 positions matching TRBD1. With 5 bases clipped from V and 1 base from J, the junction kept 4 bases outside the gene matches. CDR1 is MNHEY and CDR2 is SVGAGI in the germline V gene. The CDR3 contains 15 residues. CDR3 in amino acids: CASSPTGGSGNTIYF. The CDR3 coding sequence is TGTGCCAGCAGTCCCACAGGGGGTTCTGGAAACACCATATATTTT.

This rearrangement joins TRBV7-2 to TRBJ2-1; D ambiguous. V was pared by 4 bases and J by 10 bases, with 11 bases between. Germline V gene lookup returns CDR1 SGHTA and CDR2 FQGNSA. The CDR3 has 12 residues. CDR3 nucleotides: TGTGCCAGCAGCTCCTCTGGCGGCGAGCAGTTCTTC. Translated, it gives CASSSSGGEQFF.

This chain's CDR3 is CAWTYSSSGANVLTF. CDR3 DNA sequence: TGTGCCTGGACGTACAGCAGCTCTGGGGCCAACGTCCTGACTTTC. The chain employs TRBV30 and TRBJ2-6; D call uncertain. The CDR3 has 15 residues. The germline V gene encodes CDR1 GTSNPN and CDR2 SVGIG (reference sequence). V lost 4 bases to trimming and J lost 0 bases, with 10 bases between them.

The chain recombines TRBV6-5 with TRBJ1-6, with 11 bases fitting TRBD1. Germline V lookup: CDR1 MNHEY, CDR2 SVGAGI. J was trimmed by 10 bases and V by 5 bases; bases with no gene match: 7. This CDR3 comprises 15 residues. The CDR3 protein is CASSRDRGFMSPLHF. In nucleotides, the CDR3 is TGTGCCAGCAGTCGGGACAGGGGGTTCATGTCACCCCTCCACTTT.

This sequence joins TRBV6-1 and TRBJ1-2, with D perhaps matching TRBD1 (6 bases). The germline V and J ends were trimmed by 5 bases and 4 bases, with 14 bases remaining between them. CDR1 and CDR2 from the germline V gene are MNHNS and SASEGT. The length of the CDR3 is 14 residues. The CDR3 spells CASSPLGGGYGYTF. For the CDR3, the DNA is TGTGCCAGCAGTCCACTTGGGGGCGGCTATGGCTACACCTTC.

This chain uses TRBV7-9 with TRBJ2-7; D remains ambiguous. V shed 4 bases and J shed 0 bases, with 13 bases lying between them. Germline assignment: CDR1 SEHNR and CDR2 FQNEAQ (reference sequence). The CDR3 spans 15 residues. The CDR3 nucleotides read TGTGCCAGCAGCTACGTAGAGAAAAGCTCCTACGAGCAGTACTTC. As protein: CASSYVEKSSYEQYF.

The CDR3 sequence is CASRLRTGGNTGELFF. The CDR3 DNA follows: TGTGCCAGCAGGCTTAGGACAGGGGGGAACACCGGGGAGCTGTTTTTT. The chain joins TRBV2 to TRBJ2-2, with 10 bases aligning to TRBD1. This CDR3 spans 16 amino acids. Germline loops: CDR1 SNHLY, CDR2 FYNNEI. The J segment lost 1 base and the V segment lost 6 bases, leaving 5 bases of the junction unmatched.

The CDR3 region has the DNA TGTGCCAGCAGTTTAGGAAGCAGACCCCAGGACTCTGGAAACACCATATATTTT. This encodes CASSLGSRPQDSGNTIYF. The chain links TRBV28 to TRBJ1-3; D remains ambiguous. Germline V gene data show CDR1 as MDHEN and CDR2 as SYDVKM. CDR3 length: 18 residues. Trimming left V 2 bases short and J 0 bases short, with 17 bases between.